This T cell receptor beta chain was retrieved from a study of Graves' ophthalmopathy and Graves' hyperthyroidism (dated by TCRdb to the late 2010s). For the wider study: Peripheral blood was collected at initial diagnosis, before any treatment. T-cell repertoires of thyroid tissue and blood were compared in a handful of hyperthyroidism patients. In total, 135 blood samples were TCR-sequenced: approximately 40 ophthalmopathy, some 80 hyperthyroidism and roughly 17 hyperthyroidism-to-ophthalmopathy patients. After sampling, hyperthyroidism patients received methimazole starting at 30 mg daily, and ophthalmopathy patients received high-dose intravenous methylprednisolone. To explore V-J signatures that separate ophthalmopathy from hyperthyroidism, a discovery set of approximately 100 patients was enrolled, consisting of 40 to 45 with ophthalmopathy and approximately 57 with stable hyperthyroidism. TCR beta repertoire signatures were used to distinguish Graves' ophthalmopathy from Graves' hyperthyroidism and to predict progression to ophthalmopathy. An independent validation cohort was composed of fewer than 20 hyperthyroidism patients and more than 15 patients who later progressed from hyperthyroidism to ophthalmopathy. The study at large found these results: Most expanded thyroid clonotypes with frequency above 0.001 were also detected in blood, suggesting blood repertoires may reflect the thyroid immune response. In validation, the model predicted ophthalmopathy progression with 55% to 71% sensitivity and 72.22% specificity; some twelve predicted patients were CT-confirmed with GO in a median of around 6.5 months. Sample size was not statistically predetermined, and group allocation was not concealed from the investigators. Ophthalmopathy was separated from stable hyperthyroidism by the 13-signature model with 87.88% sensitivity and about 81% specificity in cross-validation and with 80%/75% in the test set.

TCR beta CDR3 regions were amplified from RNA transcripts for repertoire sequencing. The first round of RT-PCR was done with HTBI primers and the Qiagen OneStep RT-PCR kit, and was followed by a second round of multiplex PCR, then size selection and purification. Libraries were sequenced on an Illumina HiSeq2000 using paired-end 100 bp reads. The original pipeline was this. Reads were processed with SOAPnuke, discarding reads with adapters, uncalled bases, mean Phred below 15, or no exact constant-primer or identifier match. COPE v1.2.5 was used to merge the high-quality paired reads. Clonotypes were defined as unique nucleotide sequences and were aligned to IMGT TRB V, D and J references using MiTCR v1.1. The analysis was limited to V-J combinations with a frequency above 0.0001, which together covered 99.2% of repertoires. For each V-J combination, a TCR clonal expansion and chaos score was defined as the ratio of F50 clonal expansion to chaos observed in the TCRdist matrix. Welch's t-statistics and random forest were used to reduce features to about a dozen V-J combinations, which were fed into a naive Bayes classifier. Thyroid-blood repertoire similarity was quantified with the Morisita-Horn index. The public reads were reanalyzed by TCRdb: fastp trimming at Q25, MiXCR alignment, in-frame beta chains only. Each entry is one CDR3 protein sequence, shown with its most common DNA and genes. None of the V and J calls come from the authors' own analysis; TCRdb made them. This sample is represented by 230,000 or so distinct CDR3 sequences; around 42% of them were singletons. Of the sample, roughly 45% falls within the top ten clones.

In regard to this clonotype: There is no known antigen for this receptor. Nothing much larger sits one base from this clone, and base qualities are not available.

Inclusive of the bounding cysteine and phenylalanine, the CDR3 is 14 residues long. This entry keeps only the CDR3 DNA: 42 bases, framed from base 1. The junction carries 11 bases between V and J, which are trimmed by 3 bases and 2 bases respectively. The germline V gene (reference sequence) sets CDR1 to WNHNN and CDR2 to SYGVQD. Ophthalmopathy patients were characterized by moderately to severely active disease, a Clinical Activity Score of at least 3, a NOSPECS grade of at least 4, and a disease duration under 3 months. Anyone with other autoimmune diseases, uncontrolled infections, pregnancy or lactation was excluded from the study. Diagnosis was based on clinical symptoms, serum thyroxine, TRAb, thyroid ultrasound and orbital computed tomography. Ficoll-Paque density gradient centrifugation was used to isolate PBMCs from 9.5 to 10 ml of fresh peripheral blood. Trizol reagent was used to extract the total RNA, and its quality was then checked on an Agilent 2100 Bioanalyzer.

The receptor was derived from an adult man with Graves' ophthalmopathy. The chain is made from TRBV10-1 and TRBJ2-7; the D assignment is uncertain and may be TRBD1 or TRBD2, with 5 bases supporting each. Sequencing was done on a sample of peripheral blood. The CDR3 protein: CASSDGTHPYEQYF. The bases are TGCGCCAGCAGTGATGGGACGCACCCCTACGAGCAGTACTTC.